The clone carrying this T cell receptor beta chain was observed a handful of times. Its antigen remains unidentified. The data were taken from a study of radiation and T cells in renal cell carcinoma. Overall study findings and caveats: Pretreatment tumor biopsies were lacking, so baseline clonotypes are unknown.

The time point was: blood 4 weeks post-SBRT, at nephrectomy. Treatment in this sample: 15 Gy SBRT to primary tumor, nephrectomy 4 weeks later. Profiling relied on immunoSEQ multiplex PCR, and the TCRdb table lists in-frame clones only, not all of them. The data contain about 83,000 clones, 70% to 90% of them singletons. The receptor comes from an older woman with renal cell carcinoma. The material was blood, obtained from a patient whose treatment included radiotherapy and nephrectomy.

CDR3 residues: CASSQDGFGAGRFTEAFF. The CDR3 DNA sequence: TGCGCCAGCAGCCAAGATGGTTTTGGGGCCGGACGGTTCACTGAAGCTTTCTTT. This rearrangement joins TRBV4-1 to TRBJ1-1, with D perhaps matching TRBD1 (5 bases). Trimming removed 0 bases at V and 4 bases at J, with 21 bases between. This CDR3 contains 18 residues. CDR1 and CDR2 from the germline V gene are MGHRA and YSYEKL.